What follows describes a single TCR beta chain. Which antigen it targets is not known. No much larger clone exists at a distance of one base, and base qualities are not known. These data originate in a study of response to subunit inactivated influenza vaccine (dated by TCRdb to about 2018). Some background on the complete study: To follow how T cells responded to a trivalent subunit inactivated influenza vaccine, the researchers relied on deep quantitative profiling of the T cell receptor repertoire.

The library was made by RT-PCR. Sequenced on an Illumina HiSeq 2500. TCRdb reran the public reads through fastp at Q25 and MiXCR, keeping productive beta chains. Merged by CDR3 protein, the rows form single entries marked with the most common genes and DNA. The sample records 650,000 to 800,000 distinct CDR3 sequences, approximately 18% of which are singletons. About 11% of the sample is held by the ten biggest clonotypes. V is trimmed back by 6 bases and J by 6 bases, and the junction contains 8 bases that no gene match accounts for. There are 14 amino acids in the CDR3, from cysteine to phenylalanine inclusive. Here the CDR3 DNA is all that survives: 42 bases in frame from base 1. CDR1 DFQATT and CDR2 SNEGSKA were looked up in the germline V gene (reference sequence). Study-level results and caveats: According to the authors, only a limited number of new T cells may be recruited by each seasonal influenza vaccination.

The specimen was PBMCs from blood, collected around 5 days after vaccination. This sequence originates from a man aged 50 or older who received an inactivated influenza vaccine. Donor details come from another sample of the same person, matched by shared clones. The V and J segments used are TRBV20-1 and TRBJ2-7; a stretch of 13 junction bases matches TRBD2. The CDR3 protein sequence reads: CSADPRTSGSEQYF. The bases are TGCAGTGCAGACCCGAGGACTAGCGGGAGCGAGCAGTACTTC.